A single T cell receptor (beta chain) is shown here with its context. The antigen is undetermined. MiXCR, applied by TCRdb to the 5' RACE reads, yields one record per CDR3 protein. The sample carries under 600,000 distinct CDR3 sequences, roughly 20% recorded once. This sample was taken from a study of T-cell memory formation after mild COVID-19. Study results and caveats: Later expanders leaned CD4+, whereas clones that contracted between day 15 and 85 were balanced CD4/CD8.

V was cut by 5 bases and J by 0 bases, with 11 bases left in between. The germline V gene encodes CDR1 SGHAT and CDR2 FQNNGV. The CDR3 consists of 14 residues. The sequence derives from an adult woman who had mild COVID-19 (a few samples of this study predate the infection). Cell type and time point are not known. This sequence joins TRBV11-2 and TRBJ2-7; D gene uncertain. The sample comprised PBMCs or a T cell subset sorted from them (not recorded which). The DNA for the CDR3 is TGTGCCAGCAGCCCTCAATGGGGCTCCTACGAGCAGTACTTC. Translation gives CASSPQWGSYEQYF. Together with reference TRBV11-2 and TRBJ2-7, the CDR3 gives the full variable domain: EAGVAQSPRYKIIEKRQSVAFWCNPISGHATLYWYQQILGQGPKLLIQFQNNGVVDDSQLPKDRFSAERLKGVDSTLKIQPAKLEDSAVYLCASSPQWGSYEQYFGPGTRLTVT.